These T cell receptor beta chains were read from a single sample in a study of blood T cell repertoires in COVID-19. This table comes from immunoSEQ multiplex PCR, and its TCRdb copy is limited to in-frame clones, with some not included. The top ten clones hold 2.1% of a sample with some 270,000 clones, roughly 90% of them seen once. Material: peripheral blood. These receptors originate from a woman aged 60-75 years with COVID-19, enrolled during active disease. Both conserved end residues are part of each CDR3. A D gene is named only where the DNA matches it firmly. Size tells how often a clone was seen (once, few, many) or the class of an expanded clone, and some rows leave it out.

TRBJ1-4,.,TRBV4-3,.,TGCGCCAGCAGCCAAGATGGGCCCACCCCCCGTGAAAAACTGTTTTTT,CASSQDGPTPREKLFF
TRBJ1-3,.,TRBV3-1/TRBV3-2,TRBD1,TGTGCCAGCAGCCAAGTTTTCGCAGACAGGGAGGCTGGAAACACCATATATTTT,CASSQVFADREAGNTIYF
TRBJ1-4,.,TRBV27,TRBD1,TGTGCCAGCAGTTTAGTCCCCCCGGGACAGCTTTATAATGAAAAACTGTTTTTT,CASSLVPPGQLYNEKLFF
TRBJ1-3,.,TRBV6-2/TRBV6-3,.,.,CASSIFGPGDSGNTIYF
TRBJ1-1,.,TRBV5-8,.,TGTGCCAGCAGCTCCGATTTTACTCTCATATGGACTGAAGCTTTCTTT,CASSSDFTLIWTEAFF
TRBJ2-7,.,TRBV4-3,TRBD1,TGCGCCAGCAGCCCTGGGACAGGATCCTACGAGCAGTACTTC,CASSPGTGSYEQYF
TRBJ1-2,.,TRBV5-1,TRBD1,TGCGCCAGCACAGGGACAGGGAGTCATGGCTACACCTTC,CASTGTGSHGYTF
TRBJ1-6,.,TRBV7-6,.,TGTGCCAGCAGCTTACAGGGGAGAGGTAATTCACCCCTCCACTTT,CASSLQGRGNSPLHF
TRBJ2-5,once,TRBV5-1,.,TGCGCCAGCAGCTTGGTAGGACAACAAGAGACCCAGTACTTC,CASSLVGQQETQYF
TRBJ2-1,.,TRBV29-1,TRBD2,TGCAGCGTGCTCGGGGGGGGCCTCTACAATGAGCAGTTCTTC,CSVLGGGLYNEQFF
TRBJ2-1,.,TRBV29-1,TRBD2,TGCAGCGTTGAAGTGCCTAGCGGGGGGGCCGGTGAGCAGTTCTTC,CSVEVPSGGAGEQFF
TRBJ1-2,.,TRBV4-3,TRBD1,TGCGCCAGCAGCCAAGCGAGACAGGGAAACTATGGCTACACCTTC,CASSQARQGNYGYTF
TRBJ2-3,.,TRBV7-3,TRBD2,TGTGCCAGCAGCAGGAGACGGGAGGGGCTGGATACGCAGTATTTT,CASSRRREGLDTQYF
TRBJ1-1,.,TRBV30,TRBD1,TGTGCCTGCACCCGGGACAGGGATCTTACCTTT,CACTRDRDLTF
TRBJ1-2,.,TRBV19,.,TGTGCCAGTAGTCTGACAAGAAACTATGGCTACACCTTC,CASSLTRNYGYTF
TRBJ1-1,once,TRBV7-3,.,TGTGCCAGCAGCTTAGGTATGGTGGACACTTACACTGAAGCTTTCTTT,CASSLGMVDTYTEAFF
TRBJ2-7,.,TRBV6-5,TRBD1,TGTGCCAGCAGACGGGACAGGGCGACCTACGAGCAGTACTTC,CASRRDRATYEQYF
TRBJ1-1,.,TRBV7-6,.,TGTGCCAGCAGCGCACAGGCCGAGTACACTGAAGCTTTCTTT,CASSAQAEYTEAFF
TRBJ2-4,.,TRBV6-2/TRBV6-3,TRBD1,TGTGCCAGCAGTTACGAGGGGGCGCTAGCCAAAAACATTCAGTACTTC,CASSYEGALAKNIQYF
TRBJ2-1,.,TRBV14,TRBD2,TGTGCCAGCAGCCGACTAGCGGGGGGTTACAATGAGCAGTTCTTC,CASSRLAGGYNEQFF
TRBJ1-2,.,TRBV5-1,TRBD1,TGCGCCAGCAGCTCAAGAGTCGGGACAGGGGGCACCTATGGCTACACCTTC,CASSSRVGTGGTYGYTF
TRBJ1-3,once,TRBV15,.,TGTGCCACCAGGTCAGGGGAAGTGGACACCATATATTTT,CATRSGEVDTIYF
TRBJ1-4,.,TRBV6-5,.,TGTGCCAGCAGTCGTGACAGTAATGAAAAACTGTTTTTT,CASSRDSNEKLFF
TRBJ2-1,.,TRBV18,TRBD2,TGTGCCAGCTCACTGGCTAGCGGGGGAATATACAATGAGCAGTTCTTC,CASSLASGGIYNEQFF
TRBJ1-1,.,TRBV7-9,.,TGTGCCAGCAGTTTAGACTTGAACACTGAAGCTTTCTTT,CASSLDLNTEAFF
TRBJ2-7,.,TRBV2,.,TGTGCCAGCAGTGGTAATCTACAGGGCTTAGGGGAGCAGTACTTC,CASSGNLQGLGEQYF
TRBJ2-7,once,TRBV6-6,TRBD1,TGTGCCAGCAGTTCCATGTCGGGACAGGGTATTGGCGAGCAGTACTTC,CASSSMSGQGIGEQYF
TRBJ1-6,.,TRBV6-6,.,TGTGCCAGCAGTTACTCCACCAGGGTTGATTGGTCACCCCTCCACTTT,CASSYSTRVDWSPLHF
TRBJ2-5,.,TRBV7-8,.,TGTGCCACTACAGGCTTACAAGAGACCCAGTACTTC,CATTGLQETQYF
TRBJ1-2,.,TRBV18,TRBD1,TGTGCCAGCTCACCCGGACAGGACAACTATGGCTACACCTTC,CASSPGQDNYGYTF
TRBJ1-1,.,TRBV7-2,TRBD1,TGTGCCAGCAGCATGGGACAGGGTAGGAGGACTGAAGCTTTCTTT,CASSMGQGRRTEAFF
TRBJ2-1,.,TRBV19,.,TGTGCCAGTAGTATAGATAAATGGAATAGCCGAGTCTTC,CASSIDKWNSRVF
TRBJ2-7,.,TRBV25-1,.,TGTGCCAGCGAGGGGGGGCGAGGTGGCGCGGTCGGATACGAGCAGTACTTC,CASEGGRGGAVGYEQYF
TRBJ1-2,.,TRBV6-6,.,TGTGCCAGCAGCTCCGCCGATACAGGGACCTATGGCTACACCTTC,CASSSADTGTYGYTF
TRBJ2-5,once,TRBV13,TRBD2,TGTGCCAGCAGCCCCGGGACTAGCGGGCAAGAGACCCAGTACTTC,CASSPGTSGQETQYF
TRBJ2-5,.,TRBV4-3,TRBD2,TGCGCCAGCAGCCAAGGGCAGCGGGGGAGTGAGACCCAGTACTTC,CASSQGQRGSETQYF
TRBJ1-2,.,TRBV10-3,TRBD1,TGTGCCATCACTGGACAGGCCAGGGGGAATGGCTACACCTTC,CAITGQARGNGYTF
TRBJ2-5,.,TRBV30,.,TGTGCCTGGAGCTTAAAGGACTACCAAGAGACCCAGTACTTC,CAWSLKDYQETQYF
TRBJ1-3,.,TRBV5-6,TRBD1,TGTGCCAGCAGGGGGACAGGCTCTGGAAACACCATATATTTT,CASRGTGSGNTIYF
TRBJ2-5,.,TRBV5-1,TRBD1,TGCGCCAGCAGGGGACAGGGGGCGTTGGAGACCCAGTACTTC,CASRGQGALETQYF
TRBJ2-2,.,TRBV7-9,TRBD1,TGTGCCAGCACCATTCCTACAGGGGGGAACACCGGGGAGCTGTTTTTT,CASTIPTGGNTGELFF
TRBJ2-7,.,TRBV5-1,TRBD1,TGCGCCAGCAGCTTGACCGGGACAGGGGATGAAGAGCAGTACTTC,CASSLTGTGDEEQYF
TRBJ2-7,few,TRBV18,TRBD2,TGTGCCAGCTCGCCGTCGGGGGGAAGCTCCTACGAGCAGTACTTC,CASSPSGGSSYEQYF
TRBJ1-5,.,TRBV6-4,.,TGTGCCAGCAGTGAGCAGTTAAATCAGCCCCAGCATTTT,CASSEQLNQPQHF
TRBJ2-1,few,TRBV3-1/TRBV3-2,TRBD1,TGTGCCAGCAGCCAAGTCGTGACAGGGGGTGGTGAGCAGTTCTTC,CASSQVVTGGGEQFF
TRBJ1-2,.,TRBV5-8,.,TGTGCCAGCAGCTTTGGGGGGGGCAGCTATGGCTACACCTTC,CASSFGGGSYGYTF